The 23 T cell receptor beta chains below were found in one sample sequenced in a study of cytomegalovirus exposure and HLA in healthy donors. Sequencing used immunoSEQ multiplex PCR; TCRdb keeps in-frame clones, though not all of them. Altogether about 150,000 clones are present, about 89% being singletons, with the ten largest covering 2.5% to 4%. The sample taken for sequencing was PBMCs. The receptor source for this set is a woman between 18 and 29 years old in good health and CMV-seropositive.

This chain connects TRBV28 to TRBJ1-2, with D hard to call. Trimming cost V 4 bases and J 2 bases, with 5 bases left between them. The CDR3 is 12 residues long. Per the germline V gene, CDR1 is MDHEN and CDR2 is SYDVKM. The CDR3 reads CASSYQNYGYTF. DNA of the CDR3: TGTGCCAGCAGTTATCAGAACTATGGCTACACCTTC.

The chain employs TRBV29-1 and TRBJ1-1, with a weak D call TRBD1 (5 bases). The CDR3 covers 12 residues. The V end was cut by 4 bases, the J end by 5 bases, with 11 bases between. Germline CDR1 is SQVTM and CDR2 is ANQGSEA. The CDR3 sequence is CSVGSGRTEAFF. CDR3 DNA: TGCAGCGTTGGGTCAGGGCGTACTGAAGCTTTCTTT.

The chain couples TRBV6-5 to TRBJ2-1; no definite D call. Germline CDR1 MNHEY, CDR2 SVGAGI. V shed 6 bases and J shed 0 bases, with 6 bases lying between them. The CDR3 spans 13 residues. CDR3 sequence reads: CASSRSSYNEQFF. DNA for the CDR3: TGTGCCAGCAGCCGGAGCTCCTACAATGAGCAGTTCTTC.

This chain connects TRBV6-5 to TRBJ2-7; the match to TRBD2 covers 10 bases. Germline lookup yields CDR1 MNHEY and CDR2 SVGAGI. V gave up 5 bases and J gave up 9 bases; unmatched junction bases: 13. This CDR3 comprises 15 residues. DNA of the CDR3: TGTGCCAGCAGTACCCCGGGACTAGCGAGAGTGGCGCAGTACTTC. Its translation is CASSTPGLARVAQYF.

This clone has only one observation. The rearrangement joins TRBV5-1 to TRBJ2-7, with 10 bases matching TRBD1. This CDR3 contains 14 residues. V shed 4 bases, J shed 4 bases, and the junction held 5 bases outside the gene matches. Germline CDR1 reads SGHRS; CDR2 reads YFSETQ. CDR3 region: CASSTDRGPYEQYF. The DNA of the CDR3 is TGCGCCAGCAGCACCGACAGGGGGCCTTACGAGCAGTACTTC.

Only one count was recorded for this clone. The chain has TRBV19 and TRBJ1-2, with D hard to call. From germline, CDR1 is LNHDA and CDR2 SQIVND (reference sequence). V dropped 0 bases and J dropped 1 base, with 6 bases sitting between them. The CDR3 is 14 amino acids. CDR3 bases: TGTGCCAGTAGTATAGATGGCGGTAACTATGGCTACACCTTC. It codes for CASSIDGGNYGYTF.

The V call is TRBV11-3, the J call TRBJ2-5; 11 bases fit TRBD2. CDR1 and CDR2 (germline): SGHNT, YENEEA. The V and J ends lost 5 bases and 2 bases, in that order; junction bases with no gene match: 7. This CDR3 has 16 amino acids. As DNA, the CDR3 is TGTGCCAGCAGCCCCGGGACTAGCGGCAAACAAGAGACCCAGTACTTC. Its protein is CASSPGTSGKQETQYF.

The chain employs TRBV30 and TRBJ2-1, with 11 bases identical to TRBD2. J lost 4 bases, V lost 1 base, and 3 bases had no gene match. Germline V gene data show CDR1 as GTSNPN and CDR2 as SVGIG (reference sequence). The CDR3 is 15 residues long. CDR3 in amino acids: CAWSGGLADYNEQFF. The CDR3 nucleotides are TGTGCCTGGAGTGGGGGACTAGCGGATTACAATGAGCAGTTCTTC.

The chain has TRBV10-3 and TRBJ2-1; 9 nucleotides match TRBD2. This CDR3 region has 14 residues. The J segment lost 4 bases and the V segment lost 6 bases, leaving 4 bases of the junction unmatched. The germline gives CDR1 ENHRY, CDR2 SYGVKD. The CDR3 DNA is TGTGCCATCAGGGGTAGCGGGGGATACAATGAGCAGTTCTTC. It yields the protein CAIRGSGGYNEQFF.

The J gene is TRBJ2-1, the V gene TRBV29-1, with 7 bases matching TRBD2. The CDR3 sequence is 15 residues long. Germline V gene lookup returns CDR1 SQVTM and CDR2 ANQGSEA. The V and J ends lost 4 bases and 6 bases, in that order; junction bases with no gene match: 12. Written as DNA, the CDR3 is TGCAGCGTTGTTCCCCTGCGGGAGCTCTCCAATGAGCAGTTCTTC. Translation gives CSVVPLRELSNEQFF.

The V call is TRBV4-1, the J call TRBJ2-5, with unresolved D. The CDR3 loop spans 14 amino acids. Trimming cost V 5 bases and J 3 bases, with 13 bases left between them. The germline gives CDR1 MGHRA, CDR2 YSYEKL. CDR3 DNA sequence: TGCGCCAGCAGCGAGGATCTGCGAGAAGAGACCCAGTACTTC. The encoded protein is CASSEDLREETQYF.

In DNA form, the CDR3 reads TGCGCCAGCAGCCAAGATTATGGAGGGCCGGCGGGGGCCAACGTCCTGACTTTC. Translation gives CASSQDYGGPAGANVLTF. The rearrangement links TRBV4-1 to TRBJ2-6, with a possible D match to TRBD2 (6 bases). The CDR3 is made up of 18 amino acids. CDR1 is MGHRA and CDR2 is YSYEKL in the germline V gene. The V and J ends lost 0 bases and 4 bases respectively, with 16 bases between them.

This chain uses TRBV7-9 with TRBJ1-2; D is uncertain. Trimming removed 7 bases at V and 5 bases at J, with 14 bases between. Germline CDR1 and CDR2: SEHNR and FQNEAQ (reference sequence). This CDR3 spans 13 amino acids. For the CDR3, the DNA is TGTGCCAGCATCGACCTAGGAGATTATGGCTACACCTTC. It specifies CASIDLGDYGYTF.

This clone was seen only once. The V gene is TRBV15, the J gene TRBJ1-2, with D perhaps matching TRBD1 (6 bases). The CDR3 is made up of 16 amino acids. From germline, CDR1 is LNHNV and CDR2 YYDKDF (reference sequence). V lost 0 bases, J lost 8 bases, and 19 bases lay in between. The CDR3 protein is CATSRDNAGALRGYTF. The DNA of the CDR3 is TGTGCCACCAGCAGAGATAACGCAGGGGCTTTACGCGGCTACACCTTC.

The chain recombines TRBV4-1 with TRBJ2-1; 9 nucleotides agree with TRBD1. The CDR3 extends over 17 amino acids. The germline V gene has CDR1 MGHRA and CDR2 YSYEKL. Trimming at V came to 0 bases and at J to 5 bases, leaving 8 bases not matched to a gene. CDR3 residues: CASSQEYWDRVNNEQFF. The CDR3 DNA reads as TGCGCCAGCAGCCAAGAATATTGGGACAGGGTAAACAATGAGCAGTTCTTC.

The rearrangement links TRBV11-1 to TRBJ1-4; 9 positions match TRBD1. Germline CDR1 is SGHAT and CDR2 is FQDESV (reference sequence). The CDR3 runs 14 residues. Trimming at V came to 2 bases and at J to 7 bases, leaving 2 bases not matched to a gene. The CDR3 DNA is TGTGCCAGCAGCTTATCGACAGGGGGTGAAAAACTGTTTTTT. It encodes CASSLSTGGEKLFF.

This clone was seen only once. CDR3 in amino acids: CASSLDSGQYDYGYTF. As DNA, the CDR3 is TGTGCCAGCAGCTTAGATTCGGGACAGTACGACTATGGCTACACCTTC. This rearrangement joins TRBV11-3 to TRBJ1-2; TRBD1 matches at 7 bases. The V gene end was trimmed by 0 bases and the J gene end by 3 bases; junction bases not matched to a gene: 7. The CDR3 sequence is 16 residues long. The germline V gene encodes CDR1 SGHNT and CDR2 YENEEA.

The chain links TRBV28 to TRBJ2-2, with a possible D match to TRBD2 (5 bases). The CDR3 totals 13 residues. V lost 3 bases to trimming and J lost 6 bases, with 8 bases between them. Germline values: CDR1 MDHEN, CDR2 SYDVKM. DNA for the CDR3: TGTGCCAGCAGTTTCCGGACTGCCGGGGAGCTGTTTTTT. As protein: CASSFRTAGELFF.

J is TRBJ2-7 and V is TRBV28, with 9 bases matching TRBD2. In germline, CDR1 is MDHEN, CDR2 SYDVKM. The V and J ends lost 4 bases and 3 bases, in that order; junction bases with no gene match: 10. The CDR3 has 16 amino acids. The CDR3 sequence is CASSSIAGVRRYEQYF. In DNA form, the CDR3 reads TGTGCCAGCAGTTCGATAGCGGGAGTCCGTCGCTACGAGCAGTACTTC. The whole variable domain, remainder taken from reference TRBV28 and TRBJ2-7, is DVKVTQSSRYLVKRTGEKVFLECVQDMDHENMFWYRQDPGLGLRLIYFSYDVKMKEKGDIPEGYSVSREKKERFSLILESASTNQTSMYLCASSSIAGVRRYEQYFGPGTRLTVT.

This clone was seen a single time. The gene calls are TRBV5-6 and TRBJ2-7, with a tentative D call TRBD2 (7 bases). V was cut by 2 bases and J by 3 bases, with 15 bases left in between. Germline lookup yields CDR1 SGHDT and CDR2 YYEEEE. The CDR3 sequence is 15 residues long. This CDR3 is CASSFLGGGIYEQYF. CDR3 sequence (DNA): TGTGCCAGCAGCTTCTTGGGAGGGGGAATCTACGAGCAGTACTTC. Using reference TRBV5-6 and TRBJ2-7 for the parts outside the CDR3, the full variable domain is DAGVTQSPTHLIKTRGQQVTLRCSPKSGHDTVSWYQQALGQGPQFIFQYYEEEERQRGNFPDRFSGHQFPNYSSELNVNALLLGDSALYLCASSFLGGGIYEQYFGPGTRLTVT.

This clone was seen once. CDR3 region: CASSLDEDFPNEQFF. In DNA form, the CDR3 reads TGTGCCAGCAGCTTAGATGAGGACTTCCCTAATGAGCAGTTCTTC. The V call is TRBV11-2, the J call TRBJ2-1; a possible D gene is TRBD2 (5 bases). Germline CDR1 is SGHAT and CDR2 is FQNNGV. This CDR3 contains 15 residues. V was shortened by 0 bases and J by 7 bases, with 13 bases between the two germline ends.

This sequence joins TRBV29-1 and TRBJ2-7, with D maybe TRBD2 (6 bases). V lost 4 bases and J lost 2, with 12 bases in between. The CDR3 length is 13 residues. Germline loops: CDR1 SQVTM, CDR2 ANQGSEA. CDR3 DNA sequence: TGCAGCGTTGTTCCCGGGGGAGCCTACGAGCAGTACTTC. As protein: CSVVPGGAYEQYF.

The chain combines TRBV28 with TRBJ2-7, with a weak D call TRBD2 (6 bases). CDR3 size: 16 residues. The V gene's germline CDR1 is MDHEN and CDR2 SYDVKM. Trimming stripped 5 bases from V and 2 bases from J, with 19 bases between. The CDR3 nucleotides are TGTGCCAGCAGTCCCATAGGGCTAGCGATGACCTACGAGCAGTACTTC. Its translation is CASSPIGLAMTYEQYF. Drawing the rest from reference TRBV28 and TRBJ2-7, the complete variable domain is DVKVTQSSRYLVKRTGEKVFLECVQDMDHENMFWYRQDPGLGLRLIYFSYDVKMKEKGDIPEGYSVSREKKERFSLILESASTNQTSMYLCASSPIGLAMTYEQYFGPGTRLTVT.